Each of the 21 T cell receptor beta chains below was sequenced from the same sample in a study of T cells in women clearing cervical HPV infection. TCRdb's table, derived via immunoSEQ multiplex PCR, lists solely in-frame clones and lacks some. Here the sample table reports 40,000 or so clones. Sequencing input: blood buffy coat. These receptors were taken from a woman between 18 and 69 years old with a cervical HPV16 infection that either progressed to CIN3+ or cleared (not recorded which).

A remark on this clone: The read finishes 3 residues shy of the CDR3 end, and the germline J gene is used to complete it. The chain recombines TRBV11-2 with TRBJ2-1; maybe TRBD1 (6 bases). Germline V CDR1 and CDR2: SGHAT, FQNNGV. This CDR3 contains 15 residues. V gave up 0 bases and J gave up 4 bases, with 10 bases separating them. The CDR3 DNA, read in part, is TGTGCCAGCAGCTTAGAACCGGACAGTTACAATGAG. This gives the protein CASSLEPDSYNE. The complete CDR3 reads CASSLEPDSYNEQFF.

Comments on this clone: The missing CDR3 end, 3 residues past where the read stops, is filled in from the germline J gene. The genes are TRBV14 and TRBJ1-1; D is ambiguous. Trimming cost V 5 bases and J 3 bases, with 10 bases left between them. CDR1 and CDR2 (germline): SGHDN, FVKESK. The CDR3 sequence is 13 residues long. CDR3 region: CASSSRGYTEAFF. The CDR3 bases that were read are TGTGCCAGCAGCTCCCGGGGTTACACTGAA.

Regarding this clone: The read falls 3 residues short of the CDR3 end, and the missing part is taken from the germline J gene. The chain joins TRBV28 to TRBJ2-7; TRBD1 matches 9 bases. The CDR3 length is 14 residues. Trimming cost V 7 bases and J 5 bases; bases outside gene matches: 9. CDR1 MDHEN and CDR2 SYDVKM come from the germline V gene. CDR3 amino acids: CASNLDRGRDEQYF. The sequenced part of the CDR3 DNA is TGTGCCAGCAACTTGGACAGGGGAAGGGACGAG.

As concerns this clone: The read terminates 3 residues ahead of where the CDR3 ends, so the germline J gene completes it. V and J are TRBV14 and TRBJ2-3, with D possibly being TRBD2 (6 bases). The CDR3 sequence is 19 residues long. Germline lookup yields CDR1 SGHDN and CDR2 FVKESK. The CDR3 bases that were read are TGTGCCAGCAGCCAAGATGGCCCCTCTAGCGCCCATTCTCAAGAGACG. Translation gives CASSQDGPSSAHSQET. The CDR3 as a whole reads CASSQDGPSSAHSQETQYF.

As for this clone: Sequencing ends 3 residues short of the CDR3 end; the germline J gene provides the rest. The gene calls are TRBV7-6 and TRBJ1-1; TRBD1 agrees at 7 bases. The V gene's germline CDR1 is SGHVS and CDR2 FNYEAQ. The CDR3 runs to 15 residues. The CDR3 bases that were read are TGTGCCAGCAGCTTAGGACGTGGAGGGGGCTATGGC. Translation gives CASSLGRGGGYG. The CDR3 in its entirety is CASSLGRGGGYGAFF.

Of note for this clone: The read terminates 3 residues ahead of where the CDR3 ends, so the germline J gene completes it. Other DNA sequences in this sample translate to the same CDR3. This chain joins TRBV5-4 and TRBJ1-1, with TRBD1 as a possible D gene (5 bases). The CDR3 has 13 amino acids. Germline CDR1 is SGHNT and CDR2 is YYREEE (reference sequence). The V end lost 2 bases, the J end lost 4 bases, and 9 bases lay between the germline ends. The CDR3 reads CASSFEGATEAFF. The CDR3 bases that were read are TGTGCCAGCAGCTTCGAAGGGGCCACTGAA.

About this clone: The read halts 3 residues ahead of the CDR3 end, with the missing end drawn from the germline J gene. This chain joins TRBV7-9 and TRBJ2-2; TRBD2 aligns across 8 bases. The CDR3 totals 15 residues. Trimming cost V 5 bases and J 5 bases; bases outside gene matches: 7. Germline values: CDR1 SEHNR, CDR2 FQNEAQ (reference sequence). CDR3 loop: CASSTGLGSTGELFF. The sequenced part of the CDR3 DNA is TGTGCCAGCAGCACGGGACTAGGGTCGACCGGGGAG.

Concerning this clone itself: The read halts 3 residues ahead of the CDR3 end, with the missing end drawn from the germline J gene. V and J are TRBV12-5 and TRBJ2-3, with D possibly matching TRBD2 (6 bases). From germline, CDR1 is LGHNT and CDR2 FRNRAP. The CDR3 runs 15 residues. V lost 7 bases to trimming and J lost 0 bases, with 14 bases between them. The DNA read from the CDR3 is TGTGCTAGTGTCAGGGACTCTCCTAGCACAGATACG. Translation gives CASVRDSPSTDT. The CDR3, in full, reads CASVRDSPSTDTQYF.

About this clone itself: Read coverage stops 3 residues before the CDR3 terminus; the germline J gene supplies the remainder. This sequence joins TRBV19 and TRBJ2-7; D is tentatively TRBD1 or TRBD2 (6 bases each). V lost 4 bases and J lost 4, with 23 bases in between. Germline V gene lookup returns CDR1 LNHDA and CDR2 SQIVND (reference sequence). There are 17 residues in the CDR3. The DNA read from the CDR3 is TGTGCCAGTAGTACAGGGGACCGGGTTGGGAGGATATACGAG. Translating it yields CASSTGDRVGRIYE. The CDR3 reads in full as CASSTGDRVGRIYEQYF.

Remarks on this clone: Sequencing ends 3 residues short of the CDR3 end; the germline J gene provides the rest. The chain uses TRBV20-1 and TRBJ2-3; 11 positions match TRBD2. The trim removed 6 bases at V and 5 bases at J, leaving 7 bases unmatched. Per germline, CDR1 DFQATT and CDR2 SNEGSKA (reference sequence). CDR3 length equals 14 residues. The CDR3 here is CSANSGGALDTQYF. Partial CDR3 DNA: TGCAGTGCAAATAGCGGGGGGGCCCTAGATACG.

Notes on this clone: The read terminates 3 residues ahead of where the CDR3 ends, so the germline J gene completes it. V gene TRBV11-2 combines with J gene TRBJ1-6, with no clear D. The CDR3 extends over 12 amino acids. V was clipped by 10 bases and J by 5 bases, with 9 bases between them. From germline, CDR1 is SGHAT and CDR2 FQNNGV. The DNA read from the CDR3 is TGTGCCACCGGGTTAGATAATTCACCC. Translated, it gives CATGLDNSP. The entire CDR3 protein reads CATGLDNSPLHF.

Regarding this clone: The read is 3 residues too short to cover the CDR3 end, so that end is filled in from the germline J gene. The chain links TRBV20-1 to TRBJ2-1, with D perhaps TRBD2 (5 bases). V was trimmed by 2 bases and J by 6 bases, leaving 8 bases between them. The length of the CDR3 is 12 residues. Per germline, CDR1 DFQATT and CDR2 SNEGSKA (reference sequence). The CDR3: CSARSSLNEQFF. CDR3 DNA (partial): TGCAGTGCTAGATCTAGCCTCAATGAG.

According to its frequency, this clone is medium-sized. The CDR3 end lies 3 residues beyond the end of the read and is filled in from the germline J gene. The rearrangement links TRBV7-3 to TRBJ2-3, with a weak D call TRBD1 (5 bases). Trimming cost V 5 bases and J 1 base, with 13 bases left between them. Germline V gene sequence: CDR1 SGHTA, CDR2 FQGTGA. The length of the CDR3 is 15 residues. The part of the CDR3 DNA that was read is TGTGCCAGCAGCCCCTCAGGGTCTCGCACAGATACG. This encodes CASSPSGSRTDT. The whole CDR3 protein is CASSPSGSRTDTQYF.

As concerns this clone: The read terminates 3 residues ahead of where the CDR3 ends, so the germline J gene completes it. The chain couples TRBV19 to TRBJ2-5; D is uncertain. The germline CDR1 and CDR2 sequences are LNHDA and SQIVND (reference sequence). With 10 bases removed from V and 4 bases from J, the gap between germline ends came to 10 bases. This CDR3 region has 11 residues. The CDR3: CATRSGETQYF. The part of the CDR3 DNA that was read is TGTGCCACCCGATCCGGAGAGACC.

With respect to this clone: From the germline J gene comes the end of the CDR3, since the read stops 3 residues before it. The gene calls are TRBV6-1 and TRBJ2-5; 12 bases are a match to TRBD1. J lost 5 bases, V lost 1 base, and 5 bases had no gene match. Germline CDR1 MNHNS, CDR2 SASEGT. The CDR3 runs to 16 residues. The CDR3 is CASSEDWDRGRETQYF. Incomplete CDR3 DNA: TGTGCCAGCAGTGAAGATTGGGACAGGGGGCGGGAGACC.

Comments on this clone: Read sequence stops 3 residues before the CDR3 end, and the germline J gene provides the missing end. The chain combines TRBV20-1 with TRBJ1-1, with no clear D. Germline CDR1 DFQATT, CDR2 SNEGSKA (reference sequence). Trimming cost V 1 base and J 6 bases, with 9 bases left between them. This CDR3 region has 12 residues. Here the CDR3 reads CSARGEFSEAFF. The CDR3 bases that were read are TGCAGTGCTAGAGGCGAATTTTCTGAA.

The CDR3 bases that were read are TGCAGCGTTGCTCTGGGACTAGCGGGAGTGGGAGATACG. It is translated as CSVALGLAGVGDT. The CDR3, in full, reads CSVALGLAGVGDTQYF. This chain connects TRBV29-1 to TRBJ2-3; 14 bases map to TRBD2. With the read ending 3 residues before the CDR3 end, the germline J gene is used to fill in that end. The V segment lost 4 bases and the J segment 5 bases; nucleotides outside the gene matches: 8. Germline CDR1 SQVTM, CDR2 ANQGSEA. The CDR3 has 16 residues.

CDR3 sequence reads: CASSTGSGGIYEQYF. The CDR3 DNA, read in part, is TGTGCCAGCAGCACAGGGAGCGGGGGCATTTACGAG. The rearrangement uses TRBV11-3 and TRBJ2-7; 8 bases are a match to TRBD2. The read ends 3 residues early relative to the CDR3; the germline J gene fills the gap. Unmatched junction bases numbered 10, after V lost 5 bases and J lost 4 bases. The CDR3 extends over 15 amino acids. CDR1 is SGHNT and CDR2 is YENEEA in the germline V gene.

A word on this clone: The read gets to within 3 residues of the CDR3 end, and the germline J gene fills in the rest. The chain combines TRBV7-6 with TRBJ1-2; the D gene is possibly TRBD1 (5 bases). This CDR3 comprises 12 residues. Germline values: CDR1 SGHVS, CDR2 FNYEAQ. Trimming took off 4 bases at V and 4 bases at J, with 7 bases between the two ends. Partial CDR3 DNA: TGTGCCAGCAGCTCAGACAGCTATGGC. The encoded protein is CASSSDSYG. The full CDR3 protein is CASSSDSYGYTF.

With respect to this clone: The sequenced fragment ends 3 residues before the CDR3 boundary, so the rest is inferred from the germline J gene. The rearrangement uses TRBV30 and TRBJ2-3; possibly TRBD1 for D (5 bases). The CDR3 is made up of 16 amino acids. CDR1 is GTSNPN and CDR2 is SVGIG in the germline V gene (reference sequence). The covered CDR3 bases are TGTGCCTGGAGTCAGGGTCTCCGGACCAGCAATCAGCCG. It yields the protein CAWSQGLRTSNQP. The CDR3 reads in full as CAWSQGLRTSNQPQYF. Looking up the rest from reference TRBV30 and TRBJ2-3 gives the full variable domain: SQTIHQWPATLVQPVGSPLSLECTVEGTSNPNLYWYRQAAGRGLQLLFYSVGIGQISSEVPQNLSASRPQDRQFILSSKKLLLSDSGFYLCAWSQGLRTSNQPQYFGPGTRLTVL.

Points on this clone: The read terminates 3 residues ahead of where the CDR3 ends, so the germline J gene completes it. The chain joins TRBV20-1 to TRBJ2-1; 7 bases align to TRBD1. The CDR3 totals 15 residues. Trimming cost V 5 bases and J 2 bases; bases outside gene matches: 9. From germline, CDR1 is DFQATT and CDR2 SNEGSKA (reference sequence). CDR3 DNA (partial): TGCAGTGCTGAGGGGGCCAGGGTCGCCTACAATGAG. Its translation is CSAEGARVAYNE. The entire CDR3 protein is CSAEGARVAYNEQFF.